This TCR beta chain appears in the sequencing data of a study of T cells in Graves' hyperthyroidism and ophthalmopathy. RNA transcripts provided the source from which TCR beta CDR3 regions were amplified. RT-PCR in the first round (using the HTBI primer set) targeted the TCR CDR3. Each CDR3 protein is one row after TCRdb ran MiXCR on the multiplex PCR reads. The sample includes about 710,000 distinct CDR3 sequences, less than 20% of them seen just once. Per the germline V gene, CDR1 is GTSNPN and CDR2 is SVGIG (reference sequence). V was clipped by 4 bases and J by 1 base, with 13 bases between them. The CDR3 has 14 residues. Newly diagnosed hyperthyroidism patients aged 18 to 65 years had disease lasting under 2 months. Study-level results: From stable hyperthyroidism, ophthalmopathy was separated by a 13 V-J model. The majority of expanded thyroid clonotypes above 0.001 also appeared in blood. The model predicted ophthalmopathy a median roughly 6.3 months before onset.

The table lists this clonotype with many counts. Its antigen is still unknown. This sequence joins TRBV30 and TRBJ1-2; D is uncertain. The TCR originated in a man aged 18 to 30 with Graves' hyperthyroidism. The sample comprised blood. The CDR3 region is CAWNRRAFNYGYTF. The CDR3 DNA sequence: TGTGCCTGGAATAGACGGGCTTTTAACTATGGCTACACCTTC.